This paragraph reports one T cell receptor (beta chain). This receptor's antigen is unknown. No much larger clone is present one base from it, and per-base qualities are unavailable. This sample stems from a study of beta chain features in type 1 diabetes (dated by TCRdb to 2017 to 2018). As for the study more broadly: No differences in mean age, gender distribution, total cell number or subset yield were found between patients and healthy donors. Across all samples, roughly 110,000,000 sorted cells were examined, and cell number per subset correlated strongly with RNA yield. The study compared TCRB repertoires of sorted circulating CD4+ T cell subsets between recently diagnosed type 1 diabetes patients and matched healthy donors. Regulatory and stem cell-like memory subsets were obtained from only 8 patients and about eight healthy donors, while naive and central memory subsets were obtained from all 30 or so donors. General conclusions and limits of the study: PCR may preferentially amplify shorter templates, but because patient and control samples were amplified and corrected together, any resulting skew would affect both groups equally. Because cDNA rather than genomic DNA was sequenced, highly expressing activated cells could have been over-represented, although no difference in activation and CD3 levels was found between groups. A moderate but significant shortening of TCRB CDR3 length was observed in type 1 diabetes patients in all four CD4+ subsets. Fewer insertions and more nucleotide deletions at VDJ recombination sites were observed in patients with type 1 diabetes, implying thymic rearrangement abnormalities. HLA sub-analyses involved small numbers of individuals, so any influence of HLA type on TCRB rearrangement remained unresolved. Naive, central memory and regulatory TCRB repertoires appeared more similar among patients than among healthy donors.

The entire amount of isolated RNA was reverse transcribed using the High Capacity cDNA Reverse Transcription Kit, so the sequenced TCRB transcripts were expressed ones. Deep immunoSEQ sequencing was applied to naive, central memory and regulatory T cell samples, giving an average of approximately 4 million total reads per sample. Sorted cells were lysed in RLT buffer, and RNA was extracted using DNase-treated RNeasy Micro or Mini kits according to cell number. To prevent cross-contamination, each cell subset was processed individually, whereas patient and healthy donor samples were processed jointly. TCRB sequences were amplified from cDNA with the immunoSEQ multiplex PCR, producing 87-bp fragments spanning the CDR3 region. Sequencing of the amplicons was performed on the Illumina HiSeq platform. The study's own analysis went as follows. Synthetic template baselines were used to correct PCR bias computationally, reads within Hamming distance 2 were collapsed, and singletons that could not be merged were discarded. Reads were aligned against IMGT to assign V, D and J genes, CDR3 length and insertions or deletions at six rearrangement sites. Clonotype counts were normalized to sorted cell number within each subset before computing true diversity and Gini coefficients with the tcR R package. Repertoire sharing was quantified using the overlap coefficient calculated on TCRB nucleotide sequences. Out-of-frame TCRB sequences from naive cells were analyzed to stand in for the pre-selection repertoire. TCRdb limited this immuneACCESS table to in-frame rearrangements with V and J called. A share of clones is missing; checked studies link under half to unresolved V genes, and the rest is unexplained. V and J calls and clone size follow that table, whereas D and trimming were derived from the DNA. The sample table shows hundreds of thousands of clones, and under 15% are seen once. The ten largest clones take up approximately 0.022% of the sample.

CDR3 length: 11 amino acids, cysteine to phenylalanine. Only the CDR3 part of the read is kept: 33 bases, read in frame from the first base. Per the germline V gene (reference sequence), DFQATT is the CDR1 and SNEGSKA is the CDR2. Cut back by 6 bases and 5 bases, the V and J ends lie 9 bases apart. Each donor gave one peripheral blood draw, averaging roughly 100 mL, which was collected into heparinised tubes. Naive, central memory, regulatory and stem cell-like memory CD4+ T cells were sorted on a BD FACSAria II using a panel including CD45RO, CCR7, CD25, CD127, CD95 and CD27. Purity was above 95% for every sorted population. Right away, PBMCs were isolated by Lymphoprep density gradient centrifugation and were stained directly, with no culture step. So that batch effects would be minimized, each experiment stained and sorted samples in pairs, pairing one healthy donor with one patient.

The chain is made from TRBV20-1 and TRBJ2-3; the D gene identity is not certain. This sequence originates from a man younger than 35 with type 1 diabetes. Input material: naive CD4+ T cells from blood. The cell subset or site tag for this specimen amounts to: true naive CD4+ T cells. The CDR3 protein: CSATAGDTQYF. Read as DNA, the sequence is TGCAGTGCCACTGCAGGAGATACGCAGTATTTT.